Listed here are 4 T cell receptor beta chains from one sample, sequenced in a study of cytomegalovirus exposure and HLA in healthy donors. The PCR made use of 60 Vbeta and 13 Jbeta primers. Generated by immunoSEQ multiplex PCR, the TCRdb table keeps only in-frame clones and is missing some. Of some 110,000 clones detected, 55% to 75% appear once; the ten largest clones hold 8% to 9.5%. Sequenced sample: PBMCs. Receptors were obtained from a man younger than 40 in good health and CMV-seropositive.

The V call is TRBV4-1, the J call TRBJ1-5; D perhaps matches TRBD1 (5 bases). The CDR3 loop spans 17 amino acids. Germline-derived CDR1 and CDR2 are MGHRA and YSYEKL. The ends were cut back, 0 bases at V and 4 bases at J, with 16 bases in the middle. As DNA, the CDR3 is TGCGCCAGCAGCCAAGATCCGCTTTTCGGGGGTAATCAGCCCCAGCATTTT. Translating gives CASSQDPLFGGNQPQHF.

This chain uses TRBV5-4 with TRBJ2-3; D possibly corresponds to TRBD2 (7 bases). This CDR3 has 17 amino acids. Trimming removed 0 bases from V and 1 base from J, with 15 bases in between. Per the germline V gene, CDR1 is SGHNT and CDR2 is YYREEE (reference sequence). The DNA of the CDR3 is TGTGCCAGCAGCTTGGATGGGGGGGGGCCCGGCACAGATACGCAGTATTTT. Translation: CASSLDGGGPGTDTQYF.

The chain couples TRBV19 to TRBJ1-2; tentative D call: TRBD1 (5 bases). V lost 7 bases and J 8 bases, leaving 17 bases between the germline ends. The CDR3 is made up of 13 amino acids. The germline CDR1 and CDR2 sequences are LNHDA and SQIVND (reference sequence). The DNA of the CDR3 is TGTGCCAGTAACCTTGGCAGGGTAGAGGGCTACACCTTC. This codes for CASNLGRVEGYTF.

The chain carries TRBV6-5 and TRBJ1-5; a weak D match, TRBD1 (5 bases). V gave up 7 bases and J gave up 7 bases, with 17 bases separating them. CDR3 length: 14 amino acids. Germline CDR1 is MNHEY and CDR2 is SVGAGI. CDR3 in amino acids: CASNPSRGRQPQHF. The CDR3 DNA sequence: TGTGCCAGCAACCCGAGCCGGGGGAGGCAGCCCCAGCATTTT.